The T cell receptor beta chain under discussion was sequenced for a study of blood T cell repertoires in COVID-19. Per the authors' pipeline: For nucleated cells, counts were estimated from reference gene primer amplification. Clones were sequenced by immunoSEQ multiplex PCR, and TCRdb holds only the in-frame ones, with some missing. The DNA was the basis for D and trimming; V, J and clone size are from that table. The sample carries roughly 140,000 clones, 70% to 90% recorded once. CDR1 is SGHDT and CDR2 is YYEEEE in the germline V gene. J lost 8 bases, V lost 3 bases, and 6 bases had no gene match. CDR3 length equals 13 residues. Seattle enrolled patients during active infection and tracked them longitudinally.

The sample consisted of peripheral blood. V is TRBV5-6 and J is TRBJ1-2; TRBD1 matches 8 bases. This TCR came from a woman aged 55-70 years with COVID-19, enrolled during active disease. Here the CDR3 DNA reads TGTGCCAGCAGCTCACGGACAGGGAACGGCTACACCTTC. This codes for CASSSRTGNGYTF.